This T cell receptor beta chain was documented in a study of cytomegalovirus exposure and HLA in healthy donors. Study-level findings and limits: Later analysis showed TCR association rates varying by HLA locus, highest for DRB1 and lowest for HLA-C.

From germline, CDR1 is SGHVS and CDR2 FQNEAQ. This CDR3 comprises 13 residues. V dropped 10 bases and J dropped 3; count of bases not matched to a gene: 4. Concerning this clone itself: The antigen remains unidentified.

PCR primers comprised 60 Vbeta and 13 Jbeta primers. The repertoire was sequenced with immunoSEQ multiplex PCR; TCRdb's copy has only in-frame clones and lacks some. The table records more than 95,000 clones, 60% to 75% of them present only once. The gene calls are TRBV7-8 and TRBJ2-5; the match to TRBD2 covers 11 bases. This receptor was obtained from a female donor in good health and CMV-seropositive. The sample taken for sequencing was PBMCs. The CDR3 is CATLAGGKETQYF. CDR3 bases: TGTGCCACTCTAGCGGGGGGTAAAGAGACCCAGTACTTC. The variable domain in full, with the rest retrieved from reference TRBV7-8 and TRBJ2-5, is GAGVSQSPRYKVAKRGQDVALRCDPISGHVSLFWYQQALGQGPEFLTYFQNEAQLDKSGLPSDRFFAERPEGSVSTLKIQRTQQEDSAVYLCATLAGGKETQYFGPGTRLLVL.